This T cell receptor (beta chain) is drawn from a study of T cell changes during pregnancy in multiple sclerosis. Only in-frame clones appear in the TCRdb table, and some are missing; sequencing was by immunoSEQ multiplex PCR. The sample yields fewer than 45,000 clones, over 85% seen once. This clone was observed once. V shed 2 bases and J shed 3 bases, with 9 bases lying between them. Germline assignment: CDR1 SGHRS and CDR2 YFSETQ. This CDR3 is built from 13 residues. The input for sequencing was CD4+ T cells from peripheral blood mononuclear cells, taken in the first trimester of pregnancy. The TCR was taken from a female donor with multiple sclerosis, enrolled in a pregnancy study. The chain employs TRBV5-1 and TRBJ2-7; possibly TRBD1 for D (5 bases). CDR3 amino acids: CASSLGAGYEQYF. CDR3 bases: TGCGCCAGCAGCTTAGGGGCTGGCTACGAGCAGTACTTC.